This TCR beta chain was sequenced during a study of identical twins. CDR3 length: 11 residues. V shed 6 bases and J shed 8 bases, with 6 bases lying between them. Germline V lookup: CDR1 KGHDR, CDR2 SFDVKD. The sample holds many counts of this clonotype. TCRdb redid the calling of the 5' RACE reads with MiXCR, one entry per CDR3 protein. The table includes approximately 630,000 distinct CDR3 sequences, 7% to 7.5% detected once. Each donor (without exception) was a healthy Caucasian. These same data were also listed under a study on yellow fever vaccine responses in identical twins. From that second work: After vaccination, twins' T cell response reportedly seemed partly convergent, partly personalized.

The chain uses TRBV24-1 and TRBJ2-2; perhaps TRBD2 as D (5 bases). Sequencing used PBMCs. The receptor was isolated from a woman aged 18-29 years in good health. For the CDR3, the DNA is TGTGCCACCAGTACTAGTGGGGAGCTGTTTTTT. This encodes CATSTSGELFF.